Following are 27 T cell receptor beta chains from one sample sequenced in a study of radiotherapy plus CTLA-4 blockade in lung cancer. The method was immunoSEQ multiplex PCR; TCRdb's version includes in-frame clones alone and lacks a portion of them. Among tens of thousands of clones, 79% were seen once, and the ten largest hold over 15%. The source material was peripheral blood, sampled from a patient treated with radiotherapy plus ipilimumab. The source of these receptors is a human donor with non-small cell lung cancer that progressed on radiotherapy plus ipilimumab.

This clone has just a few counts. The rearrangement uses TRBV7-2 and TRBJ1-4; 10 bases fit TRBD1. This CDR3 contains 18 residues. Germline loops: CDR1 SGHTA, CDR2 FQGNSA. J was trimmed by 6 bases and V by 5 bases; bases with no gene match: 15. CDR3 sequence reads: CASSPGGTGELVDEKLFF. CDR3 nucleotides: TGTGCCAGCAGCCCGGGGGGGACAGGGGAGTTGGTGGATGAAAAACTGTTTTTT.

The chain recombines TRBV13 with TRBJ2-3; D is possibly TRBD1 (5 bases). Germline assignment: CDR1 PRHDT and CDR2 FYEKMQ (reference sequence). There are 13 residues in the CDR3. Between the trimmed V and J ends, which lost 5 bases and 1 base, there was a span of 7 bases. CDR3 nucleotide sequence: TGTGCCAGCAGCCCCAGGGGCACAGATACGCAGTATTTT. Its translation: CASSPRGTDTQYF.

V usage is TRBV11-2 and J usage is TRBJ2-7, with TRBD2 matching over 12 bases. This CDR3 comprises 16 residues. V lost 4 bases, J lost 1 base, and 5 bases stayed unmatched. Germline-derived CDR1 and CDR2 are SGHAT and FQNNGV. CDR3 region: CASSSGLAGKSYEQYF. The DNA for the CDR3 is TGTGCCAGCAGCTCCGGACTAGCGGGGAAATCCTACGAGCAGTACTTC.

The chain carries TRBV7-9 and TRBJ2-1; 8 nucleotides agree with TRBD1. Germline values: CDR1 SEHNR, CDR2 FQNEAQ (reference sequence). This CDR3 is built from 15 residues. V lost 5 bases and J lost 0; bases outside the gene matches: 3. This CDR3 reads CASSITGGSYNEQFF. The CDR3 region has the DNA TGTGCCAGCAGCATCACAGGGGGCTCCTACAATGAGCAGTTCTTC.

The rearrangement joins TRBV6-1 to TRBJ1-5, with TRBD1 matching over 7 bases. The germline V gene has CDR1 MNHNS and CDR2 SASEGT. The trim removed 5 bases at V and 7 bases at J, leaving 11 bases unmatched. The CDR3 extends over 15 amino acids. The CDR3 region is CASSPDRIGRQPQHF. The DNA for the CDR3 is TGTGCCAGCAGTCCGGACAGGATAGGAAGGCAGCCCCAGCATTTT.

CDR3 sequence (DNA): TGTGCCAGCAGCCAGAGTGCAGGGTTTCACTATGGCTACACCTTC. Its translation: CASSQSAGFHYGYTF. This chain links TRBV5-6 with TRBJ1-2; possible D gene TRBD1, 5 bases. This CDR3 has 15 residues. Trimming removed 4 bases from V and 3 bases from J, with 16 bases in between. CDR1 is SGHDT and CDR2 is YYEEEE in the germline V gene. The full variable domain, with the rest looked up from reference TRBV5-6 and TRBJ1-2, is DAGVTQSPTHLIKTRGQQVTLRCSPKSGHDTVSWYQQALGQGPQFIFQYYEEEERQRGNFPDRFSGHQFPNYSSELNVNALLLGDSALYLCASSQSAGFHYGYTFGSGTRLTVV.

The chain has TRBV13 and TRBJ2-5; 10 nucleotides match TRBD1. From germline, CDR1 is PRHDT and CDR2 FYEKMQ (reference sequence). This CDR3 spans 14 amino acids. J lost 4 bases, V lost 5 bases, and 4 bases had no gene match. The CDR3: CASSNRQGAETQYF. CDR3 coding DNA: TGTGCCAGCAGCAACCGACAGGGGGCAGAGACCCAGTACTTC.

This chain uses TRBV27 with TRBJ1-1; D is uncertain. The V and J ends lost 2 bases and 1 base respectively, with 5 bases between them. The CDR3 has 13 amino acids. In germline, CDR1 is MNHEY, CDR2 SMNVEV (reference sequence). CDR3 bases: TGTGCCAGCAGTTTAGGGCGGAACACTGAAGCTTTCTTT. Translated: CASSLGRNTEAFF.

The chain employs TRBV4-1 and TRBJ2-7; possibly TRBD2 for D (6 bases). There are 13 residues in the CDR3. Per the germline V gene, CDR1 is MGHRA and CDR2 is YSYEKL. V was shortened by 1 base and J by 8 bases, with 12 bases between the two germline ends. The CDR3 region has the DNA TGCGCCAGCAGCCAAGCCATGGGGGGTAAGCAGTACTTC. Residues: CASSQAMGGKQYF.

The rearrangement uses TRBV4-2 and TRBJ2-1; the match to TRBD2 covers 16 bases. J was trimmed by 9 bases and V by 0 bases; bases with no gene match: 2. The germline V gene has CDR1 LGHNA and CDR2 YNFKEQ. This CDR3 comprises 16 residues. Here the CDR3 reads CASSQEGLAGGLEQFF. CDR3 DNA: TGTGCCAGCAGCCAAGAGGGACTAGCGGGGGGGCTTGAGCAGTTCTTC.

The chain is built from TRBV5-1 and TRBJ2-1; 8 bases match TRBD1. The CDR3 loop spans 13 amino acids. Germline V gene data show CDR1 as SGHRS and CDR2 as YFSETQ. V lost 9 bases to trimming and J lost 6 bases; unmatched junction nucleotides: 8. The CDR3 sequence is CATTDTGGNEQFF. CDR3 nucleotides: TGCGCCACCACGGATACAGGGGGCAATGAGCAGTTCTTC.

This chain joins TRBV5-6 and TRBJ2-1; the D call may be TRBD1 or TRBD2 (5 bases each). The CDR3 runs 16 residues. V lost 6 bases and J lost 8, with 24 bases in between. Germline loops: CDR1 SGHDT, CDR2 YYEEEE. DNA of the CDR3: TGTGCCAGCATCGGGATTCCAGGGTCTACGTACGATGAGCAGTTCTTC. It yields the protein CASIGIPGSTYDEQFF.

This rearrangement joins TRBV6-6 to TRBJ2-5, with 8 bases fitting TRBD1. This CDR3 contains 13 residues. CDR1 MNHNY and CDR2 SVGAGI come from the germline V gene (reference sequence). The junction had 5 bases not matched to a gene; V was cut back by 6 bases and J by 5 bases. The CDR3 DNA is TGTGCCAGCAGAACAGGGGGAGCGGAGACCCAGTACTTC. It specifies CASRTGGAETQYF.

The V gene is TRBV6-5, the J gene TRBJ1-1, with a weak D call TRBD1 (6 bases). The CDR3 runs to 14 residues. Looked up from germline, CDR1 is MNHEY and CDR2 is SVGAGI. Trimming pared 6 bases from V and 0 bases from J, leaving 11 bases between. CDR3 in amino acids: CASSGTLMNTEAFF. The CDR3 region has the DNA TGTGCCAGCAGCGGGACACTTATGAACACTGAAGCTTTCTTT.

The V call is TRBV14, the J call TRBJ2-7; tentative D call: TRBD2 (5 bases). This CDR3 has 15 amino acids. With 4 bases removed from V and 1 base from J, the gap between germline ends came to 14 bases. Per the germline V gene, CDR1 is SGHDN and CDR2 is FVKESK. The CDR3, as DNA: TGTGCCAGCAGCCCACGCGGGTTGTTATCCTACGAGCAGTACTTC. Translating it yields CASSPRGLLSYEQYF.

The chain couples TRBV6-1 to TRBJ1-1; tentatively, D is TRBD1 (5 bases). Germline loops: CDR1 MNHNS, CDR2 SASEGT. With 5 bases removed from V and 1 base from J, the gap between germline ends came to 14 bases. There are 15 residues in the CDR3. CDR3 DNA: TGTGCCAGCAGTCCCCGAATGGGGGGGAACACTGAAGCTTTCTTT. Its translation is CASSPRMGGNTEAFF.

This clone appeared once. The chain carries TRBV7-3 and TRBJ2-1; D is undetermined. V was cut by 4 bases and J by 5 bases, with 9 bases left in between. Germline V gene sequence: CDR1 SGHTA, CDR2 FQGTGA. The CDR3 totals 13 residues. The CDR3 DNA is TGTGCCAGCAGCTCCCCCTCACACAATGAGCAGTTCTTC. Translated: CASSSPSHNEQFF.

V and J are TRBV7-7 and TRBJ2-2, with D tentatively TRBD1 (6 bases). CDR1 is SSHAT and CDR2 is FNYEAQ in the germline V gene (reference sequence). V was shortened by 5 bases and J by 5 bases, with 9 bases between the two germline ends. This CDR3 has 13 amino acids. Here the CDR3 reads CASSLDRTGELFF. In DNA, the CDR3 is TGTGCCAGCAGCCTAGACAGGACCGGGGAGCTGTTTTTT.

The genes are TRBV19 and TRBJ1-4; a weak D match, TRBD1 (6 bases). Germline values: CDR1 LNHDA, CDR2 SQIVND (reference sequence). This CDR3 spans 15 amino acids. Trimming cost V 3 bases and J 0 bases, with 8 bases left between them. The CDR3 bases are TGTGCCAGTAGTATTGCAGGGGCAACTAATGAAAAACTGTTTTTT. Amino acid sequence: CASSIAGATNEKLFF.

V and J are TRBV4-2 and TRBJ2-7, with TRBD1 matching 7 bases. Looked up from germline, CDR1 is LGHNA and CDR2 is YNFKEQ. With V trimmed by 0 bases and J by 0 bases, 8 bases remained unmatched. CDR3 length: 17 amino acids. For the CDR3, the DNA is TGTGCCAGCAGCCAAGACCCGACAGGGACCTTCTCCTACGAGCAGTACTTC. It translates to CASSQDPTGTFSYEQYF.

The chain is built from TRBV5-1 and TRBJ2-7; 8 bases line up with TRBD1. Germline V gene sequence: CDR1 SGHRS, CDR2 YFSETQ. CDR3 length: 12 amino acids. Trimming removed 2 bases from V and 6 bases from J; junction bases left unmatched: 1. This CDR3 reads CASSFDRGEQYF. DNA for the CDR3: TGCGCCAGCAGCTTCGACAGGGGCGAGCAGTACTTC.

The chain links TRBV28 to TRBJ1-2; 10 nucleotides agree with TRBD1. The CDR3 has 14 amino acids. The germline gives CDR1 MDHEN, CDR2 SYDVKM. V shed 11 bases, J shed 8 bases, and the junction held 14 bases outside the gene matches. The DNA of the CDR3 is TGTGCCGCCACCCAAGACAGGGGGCGGCAGGGCTACACCTTC. Translation gives CAATQDRGRQGYTF.

The genes are TRBV5-1 and TRBJ1-2, with TRBD1 matching 9 bases. Trimming took 0 bases from V and 2 from J; bases not matched to a gene: 2. Germline values: CDR1 SGHRS, CDR2 YFSETQ. The CDR3 spans 15 residues. This CDR3 reads CASSLATGGNYGYTF. In DNA form, the CDR3 reads TGCGCCAGCAGCTTGGCCACAGGGGGCAACTATGGCTACACCTTC. Full variable domain (rest looked up from reference TRBV5-1 and TRBJ1-2): KAGVTQTPRYLIKTRGQQVTLSCSPISGHRSVSWYQQTPGQGLQFLFEYFSETQRNKGNFPGRFSGRQFSNSRSEMNVSTLELGDSALYLCASSLATGGNYGYTFGSGTRLTVV.

The chain carries TRBV6-6 and TRBJ2-5, with 7 bases matching TRBD1. CDR1 and CDR2 (germline): MNHNY, SVGAGI (reference sequence). V was pared by 6 bases and J by 7 bases, with 11 bases of the junction left unmatched. The CDR3 covers 14 residues. The CDR3 loop is CASRRQGDQGTQYF. The DNA of the CDR3 is TGTGCCAGCAGACGACAGGGAGACCAGGGGACCCAGTACTTC.

J is TRBJ1-4 and V is TRBV7-9; 8 positions agree with TRBD1. The CDR3 loop spans 15 amino acids. The germline CDR1 and CDR2 sequences are SEHNR and FQNEAQ (reference sequence). J was trimmed by 7 bases and V by 1 base; bases with no gene match: 5. CDR3: CASSLGVDRVEKLFF. The CDR3 coding sequence is TGTGCCAGCAGCTTAGGAGTGGACAGGGTTGAAAAACTGTTTTTT. Variable domain in full (rest from reference TRBV7-9 and TRBJ1-4): DTGVSQNPRHKITKRGQNVTFRCDPISEHNRLYWYRQTLGQGPEFLTYFQNEAQLEKSRLLSDRFSAERPKGSFSTLEIQRTEQGDSAMYLCASSLGVDRVEKLFFGSGTQLSVL.

V usage is TRBV9 and J usage is TRBJ2-7; unclear D gene. Germline CDR1 SGDLS, CDR2 YYNGEE. Trimming cost V 0 bases and J 1 base, with 8 bases left between them. CDR3 length: 14 amino acids. For the CDR3, the DNA is TGTGCCAGCAGCGTAGGAGACCAGTCCTACGAGCAGTACTTC. It codes for CASSVGDQSYEQYF.

The rearrangement joins TRBV10-3 to TRBJ2-7; 9 bases align to TRBD2. V was clipped by 8 bases and J by 7 bases; unmatched bases: 9. The CDR3 runs 13 residues. Germline V gene data show CDR1 as ENHRY and CDR2 as SYGVKD. The CDR3 loop reads CAIGQREVSEQYF. DNA of the CDR3: TGTGCCATCGGTCAGCGGGAGGTGAGTGAGCAGTACTTC.